Below are 19 T cell receptor beta chains sequenced from a single sample in a study of spatial heterogeneity in lung cancer. TCRdb analysed the 5' RACE reads with MiXCR anew, one entry per CDR3 protein. This repertoire shows 48,000 or so distinct CDR3 sequences, less than 5.5% found once; its top ten account for approximately 12%. The time point was: sample taken at primary tumor resection. Tumor, nontumor lung or frozen PBMC supplied whole RNA, sequenced without sorting. This material consisted of PBMCs, taken at surgery. These receptor sequences come from a male donor with early-stage non-small cell lung cancer.

This clonotype was recorded at least ten times. The chain uses TRBV29-1 and TRBJ2-1; D remains unclear. V was trimmed by 4 bases and J by 7 bases, leaving 11 bases between them. CDR1 SQVTM and CDR2 ANQGSEA come from the germline V gene. The CDR3 totals 12 residues. CDR3 DNA sequence: TGCAGCGTTGTTCGGTATGGGAATGAGCAGTTCTTC. Translating gives CSVVRYGNEQFF.

This clonotype was picked up many times. The chain combines TRBV27 with TRBJ2-6; D is unresolved. From germline, CDR1 is MNHEY and CDR2 SMNVEV (reference sequence). Trimming took off 1 base at V and 1 base at J, with 5 bases between the two ends. The CDR3 is 15 amino acids. CDR3 residues: CASSLLGSGANVLTF. DNA for the CDR3: TGTGCCAGCAGTTTATTGGGGTCTGGGGCCAACGTCCTGACTTTC.

The sample holds many counts of this clonotype. The rearrangement links TRBV20-1 to TRBJ2-3; D is undetermined. Germline V gene sequence: CDR1 DFQATT, CDR2 SNEGSKA (reference sequence). The CDR3 length is 12 residues. Deletions cut 4 bases from V and 4 bases from J, with 9 bases between. CDR3 protein: CSATNYADTQYF. The CDR3 DNA sequence: TGCAGTGCTACCAACTACGCAGATACGCAGTATTTT.

This clonotype was detected many times. J is TRBJ2-5 and V is TRBV11-2; TRBD2 might be the D (5 bases). The CDR3 is 12 residues long. CDR1 is SGHAT and CDR2 is FQNNGV in the germline V gene. The V end lost 5 bases, the J end lost 5 bases, and 9 bases lay between the germline ends. The CDR3 here is CASSVAWETQYF. CDR3 in DNA: TGTGCCAGCAGCGTAGCGTGGGAGACCCAGTACTTC.

This clonotype was seen many times. This rearrangement joins TRBV5-6 to TRBJ2-1; D possibly corresponds to TRBD2 (6 bases). The CDR3 sequence is 16 residues long. The V end lost 1 base, the J end lost 4 bases, and 15 bases lay between the germline ends. Germline CDR1 SGHDT, CDR2 YYEEEE. The CDR3 coding sequence is TGTGCCAGCAGCTTGACGGGAGCCAATCTTTACAATGAGCAGTTCTTC. Residues: CASSLTGANLYNEQFF.

This clonotype was detected many times. The V and J genes are TRBV25-1 and TRBJ2-5; the D gene is possibly TRBD2 (5 bases). Trimming removed 3 bases at V and 4 bases at J, with 18 bases between. Germline V gives CDR1 MGHDK, CDR2 SYGVNS. The CDR3 covers 16 residues. The CDR3 protein is CASSDGFRASGETQYF. CDR3 bases: TGTGCCAGCAGTGATGGGTTCAGAGCGAGCGGAGAGACCCAGTACTTC.

This clonotype was seen many times. J is TRBJ2-1 and V is TRBV11-2; D not certain. Germline-derived CDR1 and CDR2 are SGHAT and FQNNGV. The CDR3 has 14 residues. V was shortened by 0 bases and J by 6 bases, with 9 bases between the two germline ends. This chain's CDR3 is CASSLEHASNEQFF. The CDR3 region has the DNA TGTGCCAGCAGCTTAGAACATGCCTCCAATGAGCAGTTCTTC.

This clonotype appeared many times. The V and J genes are TRBV9 and TRBJ2-1; D not certain. Germline CDR1 is SGDLS and CDR2 is YYNGEE. V lost 0 bases, J lost 11 bases, and 12 bases lay in between. This CDR3 contains 13 residues. The CDR3 DNA reads TGTGCCAGCAGCGTAGTGTTAAGGAGCCAGCAGTTCTTC. It encodes CASSVVLRSQQFF.

This clonotype showed up many times. The chain employs TRBV7-9 and TRBJ2-1; D might be TRBD2 (5 bases). From germline, CDR1 is SEHNR and CDR2 FQNEAQ (reference sequence). The CDR3 length is 12 residues. Trimming took off 2 bases at V and 9 bases at J, with 8 bases between the two ends. The CDR3: CASSLRRSEQFF. The CDR3 coding sequence is TGTGCCAGCAGCTTAAGGAGGAGTGAGCAGTTCTTC.

This clonotype came up many times. The chain joins TRBV19 to TRBJ2-5; a weak D match, TRBD2 (6 bases). V lost 5 bases to trimming and J lost 3 bases, with 10 bases between them. Germline V gene sequence: CDR1 LNHDA, CDR2 SQIVND (reference sequence). The CDR3 extends over 13 amino acids. The CDR3 reads CASSLWGEETQYF. DNA of the CDR3: TGTGCCAGTAGTCTCTGGGGGGAAGAGACCCAGTACTTC.

As regards this clonotype: This could be a read error, since a much larger clone is one nucleotide away. The chain joins TRBV27 to TRBJ2-7; perhaps TRBD2 as D (6 bases). The CDR3 contains 14 residues. Trimming removed 7 bases from V and 2 bases from J, with 15 bases in between. From germline, CDR1 is MNHEY and CDR2 SMNVEV (reference sequence). The CDR3, as DNA: TGTGCCAGCAATATCGGGACTGGTACCTACGAGCAGTACTTC. This sequence encodes CASNIGTGTYEQYF.

This clonotype has at least ten counts. CDR3: CASSLGAVDLYGYTF. As DNA, the CDR3 is TGTGCCAGCAGCCTAGGGGCAGTGGACCTCTATGGCTACACCTTC. The J gene is TRBJ1-2, the V gene TRBV7-2; D possibly corresponds to TRBD1 (5 bases). This CDR3 has 15 residues. V shed 5 bases and J shed 4 bases, with 17 bases lying between them. Germline CDR1 reads SGHTA; CDR2 reads FQGNSA.

CDR3 sequence reads: CASSQLDRGRSEQFF. In DNA, the CDR3 is TGCGCCAGCAGCCAGTTGGACAGGGGGAGGAGTGAGCAGTTCTTC. The V call is TRBV4-1, the J call TRBJ2-1; 10 bases line up with TRBD1. With V trimmed by 3 bases and J by 9 bases, 8 bases remained unmatched. The CDR3 contains 15 residues. CDR1 and CDR2 from the germline V gene are MGHRA and YSYEKL.

The table lists this clonotype with a few counts. V is TRBV9 and J is TRBJ2-7; tentative D call: TRBD1 (6 bases). The CDR3 has 15 residues. Trimming shortened V by 3 bases and J by 3 bases, and 16 bases separated the two germline ends. Germline assignment: CDR1 SGDLS and CDR2 YYNGEE. The CDR3 loop reads CASSGRDTGNYEQYF. The CDR3 DNA follows: TGTGCCAGCAGCGGACGGGACACGGGTAACTACGAGCAGTACTTC.

This clonotype has just a few counts. The chain recombines TRBV20-1 with TRBJ2-5; 7 nucleotides align to TRBD2. The CDR3 runs 15 residues. The V segment lost 4 bases and the J segment 5 bases; nucleotides outside the gene matches: 13. In germline, CDR1 is DFQATT, CDR2 SNEGSKA (reference sequence). In nucleotides, the CDR3 is TGCAGTGCTATGGGGGACTACCGGAATGTGGAGACCCAGTACTTC. Translated, it gives CSAMGDYRNVETQYF.

This clonotype was recorded many times. The chain recombines TRBV5-1 with TRBJ2-1; 8 nucleotides agree with TRBD2. The germline V gene has CDR1 SGHRS and CDR2 YFSETQ. The CDR3 extends over 16 amino acids. J was trimmed by 5 bases and V by 2 bases; bases with no gene match: 9. The CDR3 is CASSFRGRPPNNEQFF. The CDR3 DNA is TGCGCCAGCAGCTTTCGCGGGAGGCCCCCCAACAATGAGCAGTTCTTC.

The table lists this clonotype with many counts. The chain combines TRBV28 with TRBJ2-5; 8 nucleotides align to TRBD1. This CDR3 is built from 14 residues. V lost 2 bases to trimming and J lost 1 base; unmatched junction nucleotides: 0. Germline V gene sequence: CDR1 MDHEN, CDR2 SYDVKM. The CDR3 DNA follows: TGTGCCAGCAGTTTAGACAGGGGCCAAGAGACCCAGTACTTC. Translation gives CASSLDRGQETQYF.

Many counts were recorded for this clonotype. The chain combines TRBV5-6 with TRBJ2-1; 9 bases line up with TRBD2. The V and J ends lost 0 bases and 4 bases, in that order; junction bases with no gene match: 2. The germline CDR1 and CDR2 sequences are SGHDT and YYEEEE. The CDR3 length is 15 residues. DNA for the CDR3: TGTGCCAGCAGCTTGGAGACTAGCGGTTACAATGAGCAGTTCTTC. Translated: CASSLETSGYNEQFF. The full variable domain, with the rest looked up from reference TRBV5-6 and TRBJ2-1, is DAGVTQSPTHLIKTRGQQVTLRCSPKSGHDTVSWYQQALGQGPQFIFQYYEEEERQRGNFPDRFSGHQFPNYSSELNVNALLLGDSALYLCASSLETSGYNEQFFGPGTRLTVL.

This clonotype was observed a handful of times. The chain links TRBV20-1 to TRBJ2-3; the match to TRBD2 covers 8 bases. Germline CDR1 DFQATT, CDR2 SNEGSKA (reference sequence). The CDR3 extends over 14 amino acids. Trimming took 5 bases from V and 0 from J; bases not matched to a gene: 4. The CDR3 loop is CSAHSGISTDTQYF. The CDR3 DNA follows: TGCAGTGCTCATAGCGGGATCAGCACAGATACGCAGTATTTT.